This T cell receptor beta chain stems from a study of T cell repertoires in cytomegalovirus infection (dated by TCRdb to 2018 to 2020). Regarding the study in general: Recently identified HLA-C-restricted CMV epitopes, whose presentation resists viral immunomodulation, were targeted by peptide stimulations together with well-studied HLA-B-restricted epitopes. Because public TCR beta signatures pointed to carriage of CMV infection together with the matching HLA type, the HLA type of each donor mattered for the analysis. On the study overall, not on this receptor specifically: Cumulative frequency of public TCR beta family members discriminated carriers of CMV infection plus the relevant HLA type in this cohort and an independent 352-donor cohort. The ex vivo response was dominated by HLA-C-restricted CMV-specific TCR beta clonotypes, which also provided the single most frequent clonotype in two of eight donors.

The sample's treatment or condition label, decoded: in vitro stimulation with specific CMV peptide epitopes to enrich CMV-specific T cells. The V end loses 5 bases and the J end loses 5 bases, and a stretch of 22 bases separates them. The CDR3 runs 17 amino acids, cysteine and phenylalanine included. The kept DNA is CDR3 alone, 51 bases in frame from the first base. A remark on this clonotype: This clone's antigen is unknown. The record has no base qualities; no much larger clone is one base away.

This sample was sequenced with an Illumina HiSeq 1500. TCRdb reprocessing: public reads trimmed at Q25 with fastp, clones called with MiXCR, in-frame beta chains kept. Each entry is one CDR3 protein sequence, shown with its most common DNA and genes. Within this sample are about half a million distinct CDR3 sequences, with roughly a third of them counted one time only. Roughly 15% of the sample is taken by the ten largest. The sequence was collected from a human donor in good health (CMV status not recorded). Some clones in this sample may be carry-over from other donors' samples. The sequences come from cultured PBMCs, collected from culture after CMV antigen stimulation. The chain joins TRBV7-1 to TRBJ1-5; D gene: possibly TRBD1, on 5 matching bases. TRBV7-1 carries the ORF label, with uncertain function. The CDR3: CASSGPGGVRRDQPQHF. The base sequence is TGTGCCAGCAGCGGCCCTGGGGGGGTCAGGCGAGATCAGCCCCAGCATTTT.